This T cell receptor (beta chain) was recorded in a study of tissue T cells after allogeneic stem cell transplantation. Per germline, CDR1 LNHNV and CDR2 YYDKDF (reference sequence). The germline V and J ends were trimmed by 3 bases and 4 bases, with 18 bases remaining between them. The CDR3 runs 16 residues. The table came from immunoSEQ multiplex PCR; TCRdb's copy has only in-frame clones and leaves some out. The data hold about 4,000 clones, with less than 75% observed a single time. The sequence was collected from a female donor of 60 years or more with lung cancer. The V call is TRBV15, the J call TRBJ1-2; perhaps TRBD1 as D (5 bases). Sequences were derived from tissue from the esophagus, sampled at autopsy. CDR3 DNA: TGTGCCACCAGCAGTCGCCAGGGCCCACGAGGCTATGGCTACACCTTC. This encodes CATSSRQGPRGYGYTF. Based on the CDR3 plus reference TRBV15 and TRBJ1-2, the full variable domain is DAMVIQNPRYQVTQFGKPVTLSCSQTLNHNVMYWYQQKSSQAPKLLFHYYDKDFNNEADTPDNFQSRRPNTSFCFLDIRSPGLGDTAMYLCATSSRQGPRGYGYTFGSGTRLTVV.